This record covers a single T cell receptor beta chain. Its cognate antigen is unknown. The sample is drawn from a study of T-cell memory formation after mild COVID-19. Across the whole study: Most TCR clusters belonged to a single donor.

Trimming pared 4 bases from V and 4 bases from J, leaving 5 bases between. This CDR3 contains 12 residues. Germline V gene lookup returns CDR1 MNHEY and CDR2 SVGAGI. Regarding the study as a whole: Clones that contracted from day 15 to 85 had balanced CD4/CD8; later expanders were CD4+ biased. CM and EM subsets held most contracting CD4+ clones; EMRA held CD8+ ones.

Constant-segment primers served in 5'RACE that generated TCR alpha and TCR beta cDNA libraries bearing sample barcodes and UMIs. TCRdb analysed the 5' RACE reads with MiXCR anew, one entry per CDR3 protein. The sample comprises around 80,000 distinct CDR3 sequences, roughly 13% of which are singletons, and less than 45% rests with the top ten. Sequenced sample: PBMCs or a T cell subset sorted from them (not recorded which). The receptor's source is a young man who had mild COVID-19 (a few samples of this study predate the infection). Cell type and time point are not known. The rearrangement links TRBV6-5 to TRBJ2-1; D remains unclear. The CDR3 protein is CASSSGYNEQFF. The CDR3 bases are TGTGCCAGCAGTTCCGGATACAATGAGCAGTTCTTC.